This T cell receptor (beta chain) was captured by sequencing in a study of T cells after yellow fever vaccination. For the study at large: Preparation of fractions with low cell numbers was performed using SMART-Seq v4 Ultra Low Input.

Study-wide results and caveats: FACS-sorted repertoires might harbor abundant contaminating clonotypes from the bulk population. The booster saw the reappearance of most primary-vaccination clones (about 95% CD4, around 88% CD8).

This clonotype is labeled as medium-sized. The V and J ends lost 5 bases and 1 base respectively, with 11 bases between them. Germline-derived CDR1 and CDR2 are SQVTM and ANQGSEA. There are 13 residues in the CDR3. TCRdb ran MiXCR on the 5' RACE reads and lists one entry per CDR3 protein. The sample includes 14,000 or so distinct CDR3 sequences, less than 7.5% seen only once; the top ten take about 1.5%. The source material was PBMCs, either bulk or a sorted T-cell subset (CD4+, CD8+, memory, or dextramer-sorted; not recorded which), sampled on the day of the yellow fever booster vaccination. The sequence came from a man younger than 35 who received the YFV17D yellow fever vaccine. The genes are TRBV29-1 and TRBJ1-2; D is possibly TRBD1 (6 bases). DNA of the CDR3: TGCAGCGTTAAGGGGGGTGATAACTATGGCTACACCTTC. It yields the protein CSVKGGDNYGYTF.